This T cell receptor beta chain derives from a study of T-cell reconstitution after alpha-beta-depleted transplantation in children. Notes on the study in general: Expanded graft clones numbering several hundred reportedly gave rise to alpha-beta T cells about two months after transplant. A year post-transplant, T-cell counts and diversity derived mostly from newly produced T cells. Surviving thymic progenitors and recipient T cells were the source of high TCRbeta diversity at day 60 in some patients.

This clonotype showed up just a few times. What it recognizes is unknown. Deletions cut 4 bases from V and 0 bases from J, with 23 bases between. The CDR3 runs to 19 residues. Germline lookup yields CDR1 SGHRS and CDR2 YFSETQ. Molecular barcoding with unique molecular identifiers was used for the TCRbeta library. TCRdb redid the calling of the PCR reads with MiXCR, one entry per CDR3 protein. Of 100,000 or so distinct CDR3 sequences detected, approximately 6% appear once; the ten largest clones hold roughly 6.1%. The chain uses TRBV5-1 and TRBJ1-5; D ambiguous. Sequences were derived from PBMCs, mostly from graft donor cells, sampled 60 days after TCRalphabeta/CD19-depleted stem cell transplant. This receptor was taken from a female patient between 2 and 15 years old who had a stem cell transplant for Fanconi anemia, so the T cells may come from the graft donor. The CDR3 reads CASSTNRGQLSYSNQPQHF. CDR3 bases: TGCGCCAGCAGCACCAATCGTGGGCAGCTTAGTTATAGCAATCAGCCCCAGCATTTT.